This T cell receptor beta chain was profiled in a study of regulatory T cells in long-lasting Graves disease. The time point here: newly diagnosed GD, antithyroid drugs for less than 3 months. Preparation of the TCR library used RNA extracted from PBMCs. Concerning this clonotype itself: A far more abundant clone sits one base away, making this likely a read error.

This CDR3 is 15 amino acids long. Germline loops: CDR1 SGHRS, CDR2 YFSETQ. Library construction for TCR beta used iRepertoire HTBI primers and Arm-PCR of CDR3 regions. In TCRdb, the multiplex PCR reads were re-called with MiXCR into one record per CDR3 protein. The sample shows 250,000 to 300,000 distinct CDR3 sequences, about 20% of them seen only once. This sample also belongs to another study, concerning T cells in Graves' hyperthyroidism and ophthalmopathy. That source notes: Appearing also in blood were most of the thyroid clonotypes expanded above 0.001. Ophthalmopathy was separated from stable hyperthyroidism by a 13 V-J model.

The source is a woman in her 30s with Graves disease. The starting material was peripheral blood mononuclear cells (PBMCs), obtained at new diagnosis, from a patient treated with antithyroid drugs. This chain uses TRBV5-1 with TRBJ2-3; D is unresolved. CDR3 sequence reads: CASSLPGSRTDTQYF. Written as DNA, the CDR3 is TGTGCCAGCAGCTTACCGGGCTCACGGACAGATACGCAGTATTTT.